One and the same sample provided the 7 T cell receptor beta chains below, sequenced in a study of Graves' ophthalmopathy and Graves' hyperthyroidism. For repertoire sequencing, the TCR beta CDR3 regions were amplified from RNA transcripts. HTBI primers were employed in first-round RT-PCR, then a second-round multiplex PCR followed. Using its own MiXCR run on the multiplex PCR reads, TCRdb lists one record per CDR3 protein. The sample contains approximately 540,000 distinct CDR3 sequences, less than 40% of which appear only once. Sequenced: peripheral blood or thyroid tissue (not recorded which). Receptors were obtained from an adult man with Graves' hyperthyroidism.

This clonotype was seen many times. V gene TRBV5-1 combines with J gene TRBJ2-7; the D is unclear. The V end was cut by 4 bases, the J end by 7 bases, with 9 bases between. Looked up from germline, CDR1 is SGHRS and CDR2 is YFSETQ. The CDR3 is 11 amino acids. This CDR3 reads CASSLTPEQYF. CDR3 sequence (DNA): TGCGCCAGCAGCCTTACCCCTGAGCAGTACTTC.

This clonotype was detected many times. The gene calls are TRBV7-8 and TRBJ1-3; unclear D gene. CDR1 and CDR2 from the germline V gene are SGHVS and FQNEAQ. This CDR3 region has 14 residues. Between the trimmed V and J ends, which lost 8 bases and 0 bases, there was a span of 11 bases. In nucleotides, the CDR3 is TGTGCCAGCCGTTACCGGAGCTCTGGAAACACCATATATTTT. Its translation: CASRYRSSGNTIYF. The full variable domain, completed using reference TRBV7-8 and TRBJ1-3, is GAGVSQSPRYKVAKRGQDVALRCDPISGHVSLFWYQQALGQGPEFLTYFQNEAQLDKSGLPSDRFFAERPEGSVSTLKIQRTQQEDSAVYLCASRYRSSGNTIYFGEGSWLTVV.

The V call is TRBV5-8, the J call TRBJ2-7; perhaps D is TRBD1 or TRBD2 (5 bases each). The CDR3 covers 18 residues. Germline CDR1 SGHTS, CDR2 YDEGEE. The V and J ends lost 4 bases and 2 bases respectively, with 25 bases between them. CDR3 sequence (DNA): TGTGCCAGCAGCCGCCCCGGGACCACTTCTAAAACCACCTACGAGCAGTACTTC. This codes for CASSRPGTTSKTTYEQYF.

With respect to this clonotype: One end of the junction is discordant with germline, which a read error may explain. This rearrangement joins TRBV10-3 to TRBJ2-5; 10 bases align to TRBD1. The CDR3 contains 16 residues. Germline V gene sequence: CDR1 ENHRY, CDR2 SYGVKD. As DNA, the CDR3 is TGTGCCAGCAGTTACCAAACCGGGACAGGGGAAGAGACCCAGTACTTC. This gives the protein CASSYQTGTGEETQYF.

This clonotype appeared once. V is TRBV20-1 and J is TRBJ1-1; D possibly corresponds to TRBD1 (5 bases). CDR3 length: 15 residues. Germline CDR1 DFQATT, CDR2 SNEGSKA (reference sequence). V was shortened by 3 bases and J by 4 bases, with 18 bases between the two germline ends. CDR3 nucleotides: TGCAGTGCTAGCGGCTTGGGGCAATGGGGCACTGAAGCTTTCTTT. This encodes CSASGLGQWGTEAFF.

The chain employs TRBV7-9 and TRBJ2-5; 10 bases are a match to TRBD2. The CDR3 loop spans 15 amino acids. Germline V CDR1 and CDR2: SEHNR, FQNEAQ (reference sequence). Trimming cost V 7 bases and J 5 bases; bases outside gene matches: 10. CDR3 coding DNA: TGTGCCAGCACCTCTAGCGGGAGCGGCCACGAGACCCAGTACTTC. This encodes CASTSSGSGHETQYF.

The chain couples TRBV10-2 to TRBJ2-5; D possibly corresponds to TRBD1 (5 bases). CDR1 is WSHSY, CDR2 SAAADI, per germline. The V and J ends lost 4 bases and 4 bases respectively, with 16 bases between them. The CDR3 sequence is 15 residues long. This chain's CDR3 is CASSAAGQLRETQYF. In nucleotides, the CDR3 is TGCGCCAGCAGTGCGGCAGGGCAACTCCGAGAGACCCAGTACTTC.